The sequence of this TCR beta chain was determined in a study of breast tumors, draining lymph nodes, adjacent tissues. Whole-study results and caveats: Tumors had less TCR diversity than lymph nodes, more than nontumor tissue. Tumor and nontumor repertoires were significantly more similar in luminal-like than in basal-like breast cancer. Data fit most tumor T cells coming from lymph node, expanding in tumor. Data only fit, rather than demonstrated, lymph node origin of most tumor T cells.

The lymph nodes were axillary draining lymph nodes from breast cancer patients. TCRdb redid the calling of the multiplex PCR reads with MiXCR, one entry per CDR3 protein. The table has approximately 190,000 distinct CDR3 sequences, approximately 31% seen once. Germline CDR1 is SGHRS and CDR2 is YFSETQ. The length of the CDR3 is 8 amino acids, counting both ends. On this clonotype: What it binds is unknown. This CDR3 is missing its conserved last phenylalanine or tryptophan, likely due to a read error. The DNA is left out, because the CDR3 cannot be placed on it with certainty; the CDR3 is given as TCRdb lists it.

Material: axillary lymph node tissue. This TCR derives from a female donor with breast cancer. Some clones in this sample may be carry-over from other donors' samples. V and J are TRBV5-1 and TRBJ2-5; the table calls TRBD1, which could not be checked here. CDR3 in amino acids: CASSQGGG.